This section outlines one T cell receptor beta chain sequence together with its context. TCRdb re-derived calls from the RT-PCR reads in MiXCR, one entry per CDR3 protein. The sample lists hundreds of thousands of distinct CDR3 sequences, 12% occurring once. This record comes from a study of response to subunit inactivated influenza vaccine. The sample was PBMCs from blood, taken on the day of vaccination. The sequence was collected from a man in his fifties or sixties who received an inactivated influenza vaccine.

CDR3 residues: CSARFSGGWPTTEAFF. The DNA of the CDR3 is TGCAGTGCTAGATTCAGCGGGGGGTGGCCGACCACTGAAGCTTTCTTT. The chain recombines TRBV20-1 with TRBJ1-1; weak D call: TRBD1 (5 bases). V lost 2 bases and J 4 bases, leaving 20 bases between the germline ends. This CDR3 comprises 16 residues. Looked up from germline, CDR1 is DFQATT and CDR2 is SNEGSKA (reference sequence).